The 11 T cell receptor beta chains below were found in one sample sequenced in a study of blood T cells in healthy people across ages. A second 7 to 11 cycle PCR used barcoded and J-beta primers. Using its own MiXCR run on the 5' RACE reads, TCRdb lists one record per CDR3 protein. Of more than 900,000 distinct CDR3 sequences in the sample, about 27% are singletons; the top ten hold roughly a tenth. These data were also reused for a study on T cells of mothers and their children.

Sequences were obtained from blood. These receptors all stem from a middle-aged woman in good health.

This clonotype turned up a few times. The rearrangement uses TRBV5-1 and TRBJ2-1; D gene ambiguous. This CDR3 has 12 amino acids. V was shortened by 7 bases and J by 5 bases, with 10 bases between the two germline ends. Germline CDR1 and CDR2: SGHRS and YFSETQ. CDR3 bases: TGCGCCAGCGGCTCCCTAAACAATGAGCAGTTCTTC. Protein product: CASGSLNNEQFF. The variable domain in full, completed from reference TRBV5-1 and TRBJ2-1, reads KAGVTQTPRYLIKTRGQQVTLSCSPISGHRSVSWYQQTPGQGLQFLFEYFSETQRNKGNFPGRFSGRQFSNSRSEMNVSTLELGDSALYLCASGSLNNEQFFGPGTRLTVL.

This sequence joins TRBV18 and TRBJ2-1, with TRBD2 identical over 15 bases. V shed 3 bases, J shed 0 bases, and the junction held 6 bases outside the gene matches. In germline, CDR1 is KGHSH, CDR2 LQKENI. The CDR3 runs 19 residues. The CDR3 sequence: CASSPGLAGGLGSYNEQFF. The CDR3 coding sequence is TGTGCCAGCTCACCGGGACTAGCGGGGGGACTCGGCTCCTACAATGAGCAGTTCTTC.

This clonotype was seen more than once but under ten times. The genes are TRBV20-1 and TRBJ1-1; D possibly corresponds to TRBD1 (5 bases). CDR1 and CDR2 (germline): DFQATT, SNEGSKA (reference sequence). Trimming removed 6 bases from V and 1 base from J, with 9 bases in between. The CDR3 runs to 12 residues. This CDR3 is CSAPDTNTEAFF. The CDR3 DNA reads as TGCAGTGCCCCGGACACGAACACTGAAGCTTTCTTT.

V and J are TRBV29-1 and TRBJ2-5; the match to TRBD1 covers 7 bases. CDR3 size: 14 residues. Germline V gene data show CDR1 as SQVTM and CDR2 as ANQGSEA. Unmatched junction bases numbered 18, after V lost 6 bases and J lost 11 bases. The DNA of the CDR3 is TGCAGCGTATGGACGGGACAGACTAACAATGAGCAGTACTTC. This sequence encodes CSVWTGQTNNEQYF.

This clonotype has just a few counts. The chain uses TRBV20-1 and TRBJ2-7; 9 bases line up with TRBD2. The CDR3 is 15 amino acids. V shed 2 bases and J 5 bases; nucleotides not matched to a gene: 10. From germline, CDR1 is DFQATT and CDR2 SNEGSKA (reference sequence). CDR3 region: CSARPGASGVHEQYF. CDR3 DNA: TGCAGTGCTAGACCAGGGGCTAGCGGGGTCCACGAGCAGTACTTC.

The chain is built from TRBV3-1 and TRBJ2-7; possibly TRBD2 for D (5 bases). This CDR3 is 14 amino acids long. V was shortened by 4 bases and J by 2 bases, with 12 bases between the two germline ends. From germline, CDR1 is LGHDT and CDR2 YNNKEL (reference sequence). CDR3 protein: CASSRFKGAYEQYF. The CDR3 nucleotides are TGTGCCAGCAGCCGGTTTAAGGGAGCCTACGAGCAGTACTTC.

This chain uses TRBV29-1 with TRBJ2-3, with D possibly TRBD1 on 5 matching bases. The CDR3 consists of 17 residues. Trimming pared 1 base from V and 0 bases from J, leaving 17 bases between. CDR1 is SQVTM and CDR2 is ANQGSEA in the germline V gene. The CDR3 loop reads CSVEGGLGGASTDTQYF. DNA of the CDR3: TGCAGCGTTGAAGGGGGCTTGGGCGGAGCTAGCACAGATACGCAGTATTTT.

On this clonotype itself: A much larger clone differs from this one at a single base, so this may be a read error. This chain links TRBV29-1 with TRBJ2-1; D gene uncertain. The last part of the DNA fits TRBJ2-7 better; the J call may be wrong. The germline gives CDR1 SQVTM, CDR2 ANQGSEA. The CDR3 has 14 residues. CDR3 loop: CSVDGVSSYNEQYF. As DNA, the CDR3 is TGCAGCGTTGATGGCGTAAGCTCCTACAATGAGCAGTACTTC.

In nucleotides, the CDR3 is TGTGCCAGCAGTAAGGTTTCGGAGGGACAGGGAAGGAGCTACGAGCAGTACTTC. Translation: CASSKVSEGQGRSYEQYF. The V gene is TRBV9, the J gene TRBJ2-7; TRBD1 agrees at 9 bases. Looked up from germline, CDR1 is SGDLS and CDR2 is YYNGEE. V gave up 5 bases and J gave up 3 bases; unmatched junction bases: 18. CDR3 length: 18 amino acids.

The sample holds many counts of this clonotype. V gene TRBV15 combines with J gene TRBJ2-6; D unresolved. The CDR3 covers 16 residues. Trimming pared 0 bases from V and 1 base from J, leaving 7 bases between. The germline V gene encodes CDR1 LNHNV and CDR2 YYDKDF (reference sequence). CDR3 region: CATSREKGSGANVLTF. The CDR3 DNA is TGTGCCACCAGCAGAGAGAAGGGATCTGGGGCCAACGTCCTGACTTTC.

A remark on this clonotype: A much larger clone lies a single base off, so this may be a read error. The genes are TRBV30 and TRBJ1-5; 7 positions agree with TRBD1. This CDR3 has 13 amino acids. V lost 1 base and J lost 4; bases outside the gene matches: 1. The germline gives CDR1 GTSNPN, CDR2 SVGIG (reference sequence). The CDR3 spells CAWSEQGNQPQHF. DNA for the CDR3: TGTGCCTGGAGTGAACAGGGGAATCAGCCCCAGCATTTT.